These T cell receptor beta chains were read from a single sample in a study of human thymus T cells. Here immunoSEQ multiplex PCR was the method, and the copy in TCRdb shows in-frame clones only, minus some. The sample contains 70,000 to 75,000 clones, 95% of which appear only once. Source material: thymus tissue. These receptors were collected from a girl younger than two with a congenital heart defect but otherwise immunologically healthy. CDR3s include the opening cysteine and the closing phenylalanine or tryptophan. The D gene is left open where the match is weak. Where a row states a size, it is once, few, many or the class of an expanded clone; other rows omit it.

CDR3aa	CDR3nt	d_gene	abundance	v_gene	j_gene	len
CASSFRWGGNGYTF	TGTGCCAGCAGTTTTCGATGGGGCGGAAATGGCTACACCTTC	.	.	TRBV28	TRBJ1-2	14
CASSQSRDSNQPQHF	TGCGCCAGCAGCCAGTCCCGGGACAGTAATCAGCCCCAGCATTTT	TRBD1	.	TRBV4-1	TRBJ1-5	15
CASSPLLGNNQPQHF	TGTGCCAGCAGCCCACTTCTGGGGAACAATCAGCCCCAGCATTTT	.	.	TRBV7-2	TRBJ1-5	15
CASSPDLAGGPRSYNEQFF	TGTGCCAGCTCACCTGATCTAGCGGGAGGGCCCCGCTCCTACAATGAGCAGTTCTTC	TRBD2	once	TRBV18	TRBJ2-1	19
CASSPGLASTDTQYF	TGTGCCAGCAGCCCGGGACTAGCCAGCACAGATACGCAGTATTTT	TRBD2	once	TRBV6-5	TRBJ2-3	15
CASSELGGANYGYTF	TGTGCCAGCAGTGAACTCGGGGGAGCTAACTATGGCTACACCTTC	.	.	TRBV2	TRBJ1-2	15
CAWSVHLPLFARSVGQYF	TGTGCCTGGAGTGTACACCTACCACTATTTGCGCGCTCGGTGGGGCAGTACTTC	.	.	TRBV30	TRBJ2-7	18
CASGSGKSYEQYF	TGTGCCTCTGGGTCAGGTAAATCCTACGAGCAGTACTTC	.	.	TRBV7-9	TRBJ2-7	13
CAIRRPGQAETQYF	TGTGCCATCCGGAGGCCCGGACAAGCCGAGACCCAGTACTTC	.	.	TRBV10-3	TRBJ2-5	14
CASSPEGCWNTIYF	TGCGCCAGCAGCCCGGAAGGGTGTTGGAACACCATATATTTT	.	.	TRBV5-1	TRBJ1-3	14
CASSLYRRIWYTQYF	TGTGCCAGCAGCTTGTACCGCAGGATATGGTATACGCAGTATTTT	.	.	TRBV5-6	TRBJ2-3	15
CASSLFETSGIYEQYF	TGTGCCAGCAGTTTATTTGAGACTAGCGGGATCTACGAGCAGTACTTC	TRBD2	.	TRBV28	TRBJ2-7	16
CASSHPVAGPATGELFF	TGCGCCAGCAGCCACCCCGTGGCGGGGCCGGCCACCGGGGAGCTGTTTTTT	.	.	TRBV4-3	TRBJ2-2	17
CASSLEGGLAPNIQYF	TGTGCCAGCAGCCTCGAGGGGGGACTAGCCCCAAACATTCAGTACTTC	TRBD2	.	TRBV28	TRBJ2-4	16
CASSYSGRPNTEAFF	TGTGCCAGCAGTTACTCAGGCAGGCCGAACACTGAAGCTTTCTTT	.	.	TRBV6-5	TRBJ1-1	15
CASTPTGNQPQHF	TGTGCCAGCACCCCGACAGGCAATCAGCCCCAGCATTTT	.	.	TRBV2	TRBJ1-5	13